The entry that follows covers one TCR beta chain sequence. Its target is not known. Germline trimming cut 10 bases from V and 4 bases from J; bases unmatched to any gene: 14. Germline-derived CDR1 and CDR2 are MNHEY and SMNVEV (reference sequence). There are 15 residues in the CDR3. The data were produced by immunoSEQ multiplex PCR, yet TCRdb's version contains in-frame clones alone and is incomplete. This table has roughly 90,000 clones, around 85% appearing once. This sample stems from a study of cytomegalovirus exposure and HLA in healthy donors. Study-level results: The tendency of first-cohort TCR clusters to co-occur in the 100 to 150 validation repertoires was identified by a subsequent analysis. Rarity characterized most TCR sequences, yet some public TCRs appeared in many donors. Through in vitro validation, a few CMV-associated chains were shown to be specific for CMV antigens. Cytomegalovirus association was assigned to about 150 TCR beta chains.

The rearrangement uses TRBV27 and TRBJ2-3; 7 nucleotides agree with TRBD2. The receptor's source is a man younger than 30 in good health and CMV-seropositive. Sequencing was carried out using PBMCs. In DNA form, the CDR3 reads TGTGCCACCTCATACCTTGGGGGGGGGTCAGATACGCAGTATTTT. This translates into CATSYLGGGSDTQYF.